Listed below are T cell receptor beta chains from one sample, sequenced in a study of early stage breast cancer tumors. Assay: immunoSEQ multiplex PCR; the TCRdb copy retains only in-frame clones and omits some. The data hold about 28,000 clones, with roughly 78% observed a single time. Specimen: blood. The receptors derive from a person between 60 and 70 years old with breast cancer. Each CDR3 is given with its conserved first and last residue. The D gene is left open where the match is weak. Expanded clones are given a class, and other clones once, few, many or no size at all.

>.|TRBJ1-3|.|TRBV5-1
CASSLGQISGNTIYF
TGCGCCAGCAGCTTGGGGCAGATCTCTGGAAACACCATATATTTT
>TRBD1|TRBJ2-2|.|TRBV18
CASQPGQGYTGELFF
TGTGCCAGCCAACCGGGACAGGGGTACACCGGGGAGCTGTTTTTT
>TRBD1|TRBJ1-2|.|TRBV7-9
CASSIGQGGGYTF
TGTGCCAGCAGCATCGGACAGGGTGGGGGCTACACCTTC
>TRBD2|TRBJ2-1|.|TRBV30
CAWNSPWPSGSYEQFF
TGTGCCTGGAACTCCCCTTGGCCTAGCGGGAGTTATGAGCAGTTCTTC
>TRBD2|TRBJ2-2|.|TRBV9
CASSVASPSGKIAGELFF
TGTGCCAGCAGCGTAGCTTCGCCTAGCGGGAAAATAGCCGGGGAGCTGTTTTTT
>TRBD2|TRBJ2-2|.|TRBV7-3
CASSTGLAGALGELFF
TGTGCCAGCAGCACCGGACTAGCGGGAGCGTTGGGGGAGCTGTTTTTT
>.|TRBJ2-5|.|TRBV6-5
CASSYSQGLETQYF
TGTGCCAGCAGTTACTCTCAGGGGTTAGAGACCCAGTACTTC
>.|TRBJ1-5|.|TRBV2
CASSPVTSNQPQHF
TGTGCCAGCAGTCCCGTGACTTCCAATCAGCCCCAGCATTTT
>.|TRBJ2-1|few|TRBV11-2
CASSLLPGGEQFF
TGTGCCAGCAGCTTGTTGCCGGGTGGTGAGCAGTTCTTC
>.|TRBJ1-2|once|TRBV28
CASRKEAFDYGYTF
TGTGCCAGCAGGAAGGAGGCTTTTGACTATGGCTACACCTTC
>.|TRBJ1-1|few|TRBV10-3
CAISDDSNTEAFF
TGTGCCATCAGTGACGACAGTAACACTGAAGCTTTCTTT
>.|TRBJ1-5|.|TRBV11-2
CASSLGTLGNQPQHF
TGTGCCAGCAGCTTAGGGACATTGGGCAATCAGCCCCAGCATTTT
>.|TRBJ1-2|few|TRBV21-1
CASSGRRRTGDLGYTF
TGTGCCAGCAGCGGAAGACGCAGGACAGGGGATCTTGGCTACACCTTC
>.|TRBJ1-2|.|TRBV29-1
CSSGDPYGYTF
TGCAGCTCGGGGGATCCCTATGGCTACACCTTC
>.|TRBJ1-2|.|TRBV10-1
CASSLDRVYGYTF
TGCGCCAGCAGTCTCGACAGAGTCTATGGCTACACCTTC
>.|TRBJ2-3|.|TRBV2
CASKRSDTQYF
TGTGCCAGCAAGAGGTCGGATACGCAGTATTTT
>TRBD1|TRBJ2-7|.|TRBV11-3
CASSSWTGSDQGNSYEQYF
TGTGCCAGCAGCTCCTGGACAGGGTCGGATCAGGGCAACTCCTACGAGCAGTACTTC
>.|TRBJ2-3|.|TRBV4-1
CASSQVQGTDTQYF
TGCGCCAGCAGCCAAGTCCAGGGCACAGATACGCAGTATTTT